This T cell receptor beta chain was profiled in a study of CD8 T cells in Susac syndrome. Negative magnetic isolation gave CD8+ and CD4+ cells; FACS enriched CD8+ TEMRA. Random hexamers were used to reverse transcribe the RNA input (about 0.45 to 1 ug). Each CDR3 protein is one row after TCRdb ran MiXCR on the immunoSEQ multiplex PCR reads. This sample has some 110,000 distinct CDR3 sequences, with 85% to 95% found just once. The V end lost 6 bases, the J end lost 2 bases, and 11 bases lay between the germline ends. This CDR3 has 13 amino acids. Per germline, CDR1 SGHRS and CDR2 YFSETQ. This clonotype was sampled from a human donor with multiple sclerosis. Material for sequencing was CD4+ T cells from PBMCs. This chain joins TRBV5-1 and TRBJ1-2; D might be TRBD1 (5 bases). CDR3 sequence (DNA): TGCGCCAGCACACCCCAGGGAAACTATGGCTACACCTTC. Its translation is CASTPQGNYGYTF.